The TCR beta chain under discussion was sequenced for a study of blood T cell repertoires in COVID-19 (TCRdb year 2020). For context, the study as a whole: Samples from collaborators originated in the United States, Italy and Spain and spanned both the acute and convalescent phases of COVID-19. The material from the prospective study consisted of cDNA or gDNA derived from T cells, B-cell-depleted T cells, or PBMCs. Deeply sampled blood TCRbeta repertoires from subjects exposed to, actively infected with, or recovered from COVID-19 were included in the dataset. A freely available public database, intended as a resource for researchers studying the immune response to SARS-CoV-2, is where the repertoires were released. The samples were drawn from the first 160 participants of the ongoing ImmuneRACE study and from about 1,200 subjects provided by 6 global collaborators. Sample metadata almost always included a de-identified subject ID, COVID-19 status, age in years and sex. Where available, HLA class I and class II types were obtained from metadata supplied by the sample provider rather than from assay-based typing. The paper as a whole reports these results and caveats: Clinical and demographic metadata were provided uncurated, with the amount varying by source and participant.

Collaborating institutions collected whole blood in K2EDTA tubes following their own protocols. For TCRbeta analysis, collaborators shipped samples as frozen whole blood, isolated PBMCs, or DNA extracted from either of those sample types. The immunoSEQ Assay, a bias-controlled multiplex PCR, was used to amplify TCRbeta CDR3 regions from genomic DNA. Per the source publication's procedure: Nucleated cell counts per sample were estimated from amplification of reference gene primers within the assay. To quantify the absolute abundance of each unique TCRbeta CDR3 rearrangement, sequence reads were collapsed and filtered. Productive Simpson clonality was computed per sample as the square root of Simpson's diversity index over productive rearrangements. The table was pulled from immuneACCESS by TCRdb, which kept in-frame rearrangements only. Such tables lose some clones; where checked, under half of the loss comes from unresolved V genes, and the rest has no known cause. V, J and clone size are taken as reported in that table, and D and trimming were inferred from the DNA itself. Recorded for this sample are about 380,000 clones; roughly 90% of them occurred a single time. The top ten clonotypes cover around 7% of the sample.

V gives up 7 bases and J gives up 4 bases, and the segment between their germline ends measures 7 bases. From the germline V gene, CDR1 is MNHEY and CDR2 is SVGAGI. From the cysteine through the phenylalanine, the CDR3 covers 11 amino acids. CDR3 DNA only is kept here, 33 bases in frame from base 1. Worth noting for this clone: What antigen it recognizes has not been identified. Base qualities are not at hand, and no much larger clone is one base apart.

Sequences were obtained from peripheral blood. The TCR sequence derives from a man between 18 and 29 years old with active or convalescent COVID-19. The rearrangement joined TRBV6-5 to TRBJ1-2; the best D guess is TRBD1, with 6 bases matching. In nucleotides, the sequence is TGTGCCAGCACGGACAGCTATGGCTACACCTTC. It encodes CASTDSYGYTF.